This passage covers 3 T cell receptor beta chains from one sample sequenced in a study of blood T cell repertoires in COVID-19. The protocol was immunoSEQ multiplex PCR, while the TCRdb copy is restricted to in-frame clones and leaves out a portion. The table records roughly 150,000 clones, approximately 91% of them present only once. Source material: peripheral blood. These receptors were collected from a woman between 65 and 79 years old with acute or convalescent COVID-19.

The chain couples TRBV11-2 to TRBJ2-7; D possibly corresponds to TRBD1 (5 bases). The CDR3 covers 16 residues. V was cut by 5 bases and J by 3 bases, with 20 bases left in between. Looked up from germline, CDR1 is SGHAT and CDR2 is FQNNGV. CDR3 region: CASSAQQVYRFYEQYV. CDR3 sequence (DNA): TGTGCCAGCAGCGCCCAACAGGTCTACCGTTTCTACGAGCAGTACGTC.

The chain links TRBV27 to TRBJ1-3; 7 bases match TRBD1. J lost 2 bases, V lost 5 bases, and 6 bases had no gene match. CDR1 MNHEY and CDR2 SMNVEV come from the germline V gene (reference sequence). This CDR3 has 15 amino acids. CDR3 in DNA: TGTGCCAGCAGTCCTACCGGACAGGCTGGAAACACCATATATTTT. It is translated as CASSPTGQAGNTIYF.

This sequence joins TRBV2 and TRBJ2-5; TRBD2 matches at 11 bases. The CDR3 has 15 residues. Losses at the gene ends were 4 bases for V and 1 base for J; bases not matched to a gene: 2. The germline V gene has CDR1 SNHLY and CDR2 FYNNEI. CDR3 region: CASSASGGPQETQYF. Written as DNA, the CDR3 is TGTGCCAGCAGTGCTAGCGGGGGGCCCCAAGAGACCCAGTACTTC.